This T cell receptor beta chain was captured in a study of blood T cell repertoires in COVID-19. This CDR3 has 10 residues. The germline V and J ends were trimmed by 6 bases and 12 bases, with 12 bases remaining between them. Germline CDR1 and CDR2: SQVTM and ANQGSEA. Clones were sequenced by immunoSEQ multiplex PCR, and TCRdb holds only the in-frame ones, with some missing. The sample lists about 250,000 clones; around 87% were seen once. Clinical history reported by participants formed the basis on which cohorts were assigned. This chain links TRBV29-1 with TRBJ2-1; D not resolved. Sample: PBMCs or T cells enriched from blood (not recorded which). The receptor comes from a woman between 45 and 60 years old who had recovered from COVID-19. DNA for the CDR3: TGCAGCGTCTCACCATCCGGGCAGTTCTTC. It yields the protein CSVSPSGQFF.